A single sample is the source of the 17 T cell receptor beta chains below, sequenced in a study of OX40 agonist ivuxolimab in advanced cancers. Profiling relied on immunoSEQ multiplex PCR, and the TCRdb table lists in-frame clones only, not all of them. Among roughly 100,000 clones, 86% were seen once, and the ten largest hold more than 5%. The sample in question was CD4+ or CD8+ T cells sorted from blood, obtained in a trial of the OX40 agonist ivuxolimab. The source is an adult with an advanced solid tumor such as melanoma, head and neck, liver or kidney cancer.

V and J are TRBV19 and TRBJ1-2, with 7 bases lining up with TRBD1. The CDR3 sequence is 14 residues long. Trimming took 5 bases from V and 8 from J; bases not matched to a gene: 11. CDR1 is LNHDA and CDR2 is SQIVND in the germline V gene (reference sequence). In DNA form, the CDR3 reads TGTGCCAGTAGTCAAACAGGGGAGGTTCGGGGCTACACCTTC. This gives the protein CASSQTGEVRGYTF.

CDR3 residues: CASSQSTSESYNEQFF. In DNA, the CDR3 is TGTGCCAGCAGCCAGTCGACTAGCGAGTCCTACAATGAGCAGTTCTTC. The J gene is TRBJ2-1, the V gene TRBV4-2; TRBD2 matches 8 bases. V dropped 3 bases and J dropped 1; count of bases not matched to a gene: 5. Germline CDR1 and CDR2: LGHNA and YNFKEQ. The CDR3 has 16 amino acids.

This clone was seen a single time. The gene calls are TRBV6-1 and TRBJ2-5; no clear D. Trimming took off 6 bases at V and 5 bases at J, with 13 bases between the two ends. This CDR3 is 13 amino acids long. Germline-derived CDR1 and CDR2 are MNHNS and SASEGT. This CDR3 reads CASRVTNEETQYF. The CDR3 DNA reads TGTGCCAGCAGGGTAACCAATGAGGAGACCCAGTACTTC.

The J gene is TRBJ1-6, the V gene TRBV6-5; maybe TRBD1 (6 bases). The CDR3 runs 13 residues. Germline V gene sequence: CDR1 MNHEY, CDR2 SVGAGI. V shed 6 bases and J shed 12 bases, with 15 bases lying between them. In nucleotides, the CDR3 is TGTGCCAGCAGAAACAGGGTATCCCAACCCCTCCACTTT. It translates to CASRNRVSQPLHF.

A single count supports this clone. The rearrangement joins TRBV6-6 to TRBJ1-1, with 7 bases aligning to TRBD1. Looked up from germline, CDR1 is MNHNY and CDR2 is SVGAGI (reference sequence). After removal of 2 bases from V and 5 bases from J, the junction contained 5 bases not matched to a gene. The CDR3 runs to 14 residues. CDR3 DNA sequence: TGTGCCAGCAGTTACGCGGGACAGAATACTGAAGCTTTCTTT. It codes for CASSYAGQNTEAFF.

This clone was seen a handful of times. The chain carries TRBV4-1 and TRBJ1-2; tentatively, D is TRBD1 (5 bases). CDR3 length: 13 residues. CDR1 is MGHRA and CDR2 is YSYEKL in the germline V gene. V was pared by 0 bases and J by 8 bases, with 10 bases between. CDR3 loop: CASSQDGRGGYTF. CDR3 coding DNA: TGCGCCAGCAGCCAAGATGGGCGGGGCGGCTACACCTTC.

V and J are TRBV6-1 and TRBJ2-5; D remains ambiguous. V lost 2 bases, J lost 5 bases, and 6 bases lay in between. CDR3 length: 12 residues. The V gene's germline CDR1 is MNHNS and CDR2 SASEGT. CDR3 amino acids: CASSETPETQYF. For the CDR3, the DNA is TGTGCCAGCAGTGAAACACCGGAGACCCAGTACTTC.

This chain links TRBV25-1 with TRBJ2-1; TRBD2 agrees at 7 bases. The CDR3 loop spans 17 amino acids. The germline V gene has CDR1 MGHDK and CDR2 SYGVNS. Losses at the gene ends were 4 bases for V and 6 bases for J; bases not matched to a gene: 15. The CDR3 protein is CASSASDLYWGGNEQFF. CDR3 bases: TGTGCCAGCAGTGCGTCCGACCTATATTGGGGGGGCAATGAGCAGTTCTTC.

The genes are TRBV5-5 and TRBJ2-2, with D tentatively TRBD2 (5 bases). The CDR3 extends over 14 amino acids. Per germline, CDR1 SGHKS and CDR2 YYEKEE (reference sequence). Trimming pared 4 bases from V and 6 bases from J, leaving 13 bases between. The CDR3 coding sequence is TGTGCCAGCAGCGTGTACGGGGAGCCCGGGGAGCTGTTTTTT. This gives the protein CASSVYGEPGELFF.

This chain uses TRBV30 with TRBJ1-5; TRBD1 matches 9 bases. There are 16 residues in the CDR3. Trimming cost V 2 bases and J 5 bases; bases outside gene matches: 10. CDR1 is GTSNPN, CDR2 SVGIG, per germline (reference sequence). In DNA, the CDR3 is TGTGCCTGGAGTCCTCCGATGGACAGGGGTGATCAGCCCCAGCATTTT. Translated: CAWSPPMDRGDQPQHF.

The chain couples TRBV30 to TRBJ1-6, with 7 bases fitting TRBD1. This CDR3 has 12 amino acids. CDR1 and CDR2 from the germline V gene are GTSNPN and SVGIG (reference sequence). V gave up 5 bases and J gave up 13 bases; unmatched junction bases: 8. The CDR3 sequence is CAWSDRFRPLHF. The CDR3 DNA follows: TGTGCCTGGTCGGACAGGTTCAGGCCCCTCCACTTT. The whole variable domain, remainder taken from reference TRBV30 and TRBJ1-6, is SQTIHQWPATLVQPVGSPLSLECTVEGTSNPNLYWYRQAAGRGLQLLFYSVGIGQISSEVPQNLSASRPQDRQFILSSKKLLLSDSGFYLCAWSDRFRPLHFGNGTRLTVT.

For the CDR3, the DNA is TGCGCCAGCAGCCAAGACATTAGGTACGAGCAGTACTTC. It translates to CASSQDIRYEQYF. The J gene is TRBJ2-7, the V gene TRBV4-3; D gene uncertain. The CDR3 is 13 amino acids. V was shortened by 0 bases and J by 4 bases, with 7 bases between the two germline ends. Germline CDR1 and CDR2: LGHNA and YSLEER.

This chain connects TRBV6-1 to TRBJ2-1; 11 nucleotides match TRBD2. V lost 3 bases and J lost 8; bases outside the gene matches: 6. The CDR3 totals 15 residues. CDR1 is MNHNS, CDR2 SASEGT, per germline. CDR3 coding DNA: TGTGCCAGCAGTGAGTTTATAGCGGGGGGGGATGAGCAGTTCTTC. Protein: CASSEFIAGGDEQFF.

The chain recombines TRBV4-1 with TRBJ1-1; weak D call: TRBD1 (5 bases). The CDR3 loop spans 16 amino acids. The germline CDR1 and CDR2 sequences are MGHRA and YSYEKL. V was trimmed by 1 base and J by 8 bases, leaving 20 bases between them. The CDR3 loop is CASSQGETAIYSEAFF. The CDR3 DNA sequence: TGCGCCAGCAGCCAAGGCGAGACAGCCATCTATTCAGAAGCTTTCTTT.

This clone was found a few times. The chain uses TRBV7-8 and TRBJ1-6; the D is unclear. The CDR3 loop spans 13 amino acids. The V gene's germline CDR1 is SGHVS and CDR2 FQNEAQ. The ends were cut back, 2 bases at V and 16 bases at J, with 15 bases in the middle. As DNA, the CDR3 is TGTGCCAGCAGCTTAAAAAGGCCCAACACTCTCCACTTT. Translation: CASSLKRPNTLHF.

The rearrangement links TRBV21-1 to TRBJ1-1; whether TRBD1, the table's D call, matches the DNA was not checked. TRBV21-1 is designated a pseudogene. This CDR3 has 16 amino acids. The DNA for the CDR3 is TGTGCCAGCAGCATAACGACAGGGGTCATGAACACTGAAGCTTTCTTT. Protein product: CASSITTGVMNTEAFF.

The CDR3 reads CASSVEGTVRDTQYF. The CDR3 bases are TGTGCCAGCAGCGTAGAGGGGACAGTTCGGGATACGCAGTATTTT. The J gene is TRBJ2-3, the V gene TRBV9, with TRBD1 identical over 7 bases. Germline V gene data show CDR1 as SGDLS and CDR2 as YYNGEE. The CDR3 runs to 15 residues. The V segment lost 0 bases and the J segment 6 bases; nucleotides outside the gene matches: 7.